Listed below are T cell receptor beta chains from one sample, sequenced in a study of cytomegalovirus exposure and HLA in healthy donors. Generated by immunoSEQ multiplex PCR, the TCRdb table keeps only in-frame clones and is missing some. This specimen shows roughly 50,000 clones; the ten leading clones hold roughly 7.1%. The sample comprised PBMCs. These receptors all stem from a woman aged 40 to 49 in good health and CMV-seronegative. Both conserved end residues are part of each CDR3. D genes are given only for firm matches.

CDR3aa: CASSLTETGDGYTF
CDR3nt: TGTGCCAGCTCCCTAACCGAGACAGGGGATGGCTACACCTTC
j_gene: TRBJ1-2
v_gene: TRBV18
d_gene: TRBD1

CDR3aa: CSVGSGERGETQYF
CDR3nt: TGCAGCGTTGGGTCTGGGGAGCGGGGGGAGACCCAGTACTTC
j_gene: TRBJ2-5
v_gene: TRBV29-1
d_gene: TRBD2

CDR3aa: CASSLAGGSNQPQHF
CDR3nt: TGTGCCAGCAGCTTAGCAGGGGGCTCGAATCAGCCCCAGCATTTT
j_gene: TRBJ1-5
v_gene: TRBV7-2
d_gene: TRBD1

CDR3aa: CASSFPGPVYEQYF
CDR3nt: TGTGCCAGCAGCTTTCCAGGCCCCGTCTACGAGCAGTACTTC
j_gene: TRBJ2-7
v_gene: TRBV7-2
d_gene: -

CDR3aa: CASRTDAGSYEQYF
CDR3nt: TGTGCCAGCAGAACGGACGCGGGGAGCTACGAGCAGTACTTC
j_gene: TRBJ2-7
v_gene: TRBV2
d_gene: -

CDR3aa: CASSSPETGVGETQYF
CDR3nt: TGCGCCAGCAGCTCGCCTGAGACAGGGGTTGGAGAGACCCAGTACTTC
j_gene: TRBJ2-5
v_gene: TRBV5-1
d_gene: TRBD1

CDR3aa: CASSLGLTNEQFF
CDR3nt: TGTGCCAGCAGCTTGGGACTTACCAATGAGCAGTTCTTC
j_gene: TRBJ2-1
v_gene: TRBV13
d_gene: -

CDR3aa: CASIAGTGEAYGYTF
CDR3nt: TGCGCCAGCATCGCCGGGACAGGGGAGGCCTATGGCTACACCTTC
j_gene: TRBJ1-2
v_gene: TRBV5-1
d_gene: TRBD1

CDR3aa: CASSPLEQGRETQYF
CDR3nt: TGTGCCAGCTCACCGTTGGAACAGGGGCGGGAGACCCAGTACTTC
j_gene: TRBJ2-5
v_gene: TRBV18
d_gene: TRBD1

CDR3aa: CASSPTGGGGEQFF
CDR3nt: TGTGCCAGCAGTCCAACCGGGGGCGGGGGTGAGCAGTTCTTC
j_gene: TRBJ2-1
v_gene: TRBV27
d_gene: -

CDR3aa: CSASRIYEQFF
CDR3nt: TGCAGTGCTAGCAGAATCTATGAGCAGTTCTTC
j_gene: TRBJ2-1
v_gene: TRBV20-1
d_gene: -

CDR3aa: CSVTGGDPDEQFF
CDR3nt: TGCAGCGTTACAGGGGGGGACCCAGATGAGCAGTTCTTC
j_gene: TRBJ2-1
v_gene: TRBV29-1
d_gene: -

CDR3aa: CASSVEGGSDTEAFF
CDR3nt: TGTGCCAGCAGCGTAGAGGGAGGGTCCGACACTGAAGCTTTCTTT
j_gene: TRBJ1-1
v_gene: TRBV9
d_gene: -

CDR3aa: CASSEYREGRAFF
CDR3nt: TGTGCCAGCAGTGAATACAGGGAGGGAAGAGCTTTCTTT
j_gene: TRBJ1-1
v_gene: TRBV6-1
d_gene: -

CDR3aa: CASSRGTGSNTEAFF
CDR3nt: TGTGCCAGCTCACGCGGGACAGGGAGTAACACTGAAGCTTTCTTT
j_gene: TRBJ1-1
v_gene: TRBV18
d_gene: TRBD1

CDR3aa: CASSLGGSLLQYF
CDR3nt: TGTGCCAGCAGCTTAGGAGGAAGCCTCTTGCAGTACTTC
j_gene: TRBJ2-7
v_gene: TRBV7-2
d_gene: -